The 23 T cell receptor beta chains below come from one sample, sequenced in a study of CD8 T cells in Susac syndrome. It was with random hexamers that about 0.45 to 1 ug RNA was reverse transcribed. TCRdb reprocessed the immunoSEQ multiplex PCR reads via MiXCR and lists one record per CDR3 protein. The sample includes over 350,000 distinct CDR3 sequences, 85% to 90% seen only once; the top ten take roughly 0.1%. Sequencing was carried out using CD8+ T cells from PBMCs. These receptors all come from a human donor with multiple sclerosis.

The chain combines TRBV11-3 with TRBJ2-1, with 8 bases lining up with TRBD2. J was trimmed by 6 bases and V by 4 bases; bases with no gene match: 11. Germline V gene lookup returns CDR1 SGHNT and CDR2 YENEEA. The CDR3 has 16 amino acids. CDR3 protein: CASSSYSGNRSNEQFF. In nucleotides, the CDR3 is TGTGCCAGCAGCTCATATAGCGGGAACCGAAGCAATGAGCAGTTCTTC. Full variable domain (rest looked up from reference TRBV11-3 and TRBJ2-1): EAGVVQSPRYKIIEKKQPVAFWCNPISGHNTLYWYLQNLGQGPELLIRYENEEAVDDSQLPKDRFSAERLKGVDSTLKIQPAELGDSAVYLCASSSYSGNRSNEQFFGPGTRLTVL.

The chain joins TRBV25-1 to TRBJ2-2; D may be TRBD1 (5 bases). The CDR3 runs 15 residues. CDR1 and CDR2 (germline): MGHDK, SYGVNS. V was trimmed by 2 bases and J by 1 base, leaving 8 bases between them. This CDR3 is CASSELTGNTGELFF. The CDR3, as DNA: TGTGCCAGCAGTGAACTAACAGGGAACACCGGGGAGCTGTTTTTT.

The chain is built from TRBV7-9 and TRBJ1-1; the match to TRBD1 covers 10 bases. The V gene end was trimmed by 5 bases and the J gene end by 4 bases; junction bases not matched to a gene: 10. Looked up from germline, CDR1 is SEHNR and CDR2 is FQNEAQ (reference sequence). CDR3 length equals 16 residues. The CDR3 DNA sequence: TGTGCCAGCAGCCCGAGACAGGGGGCGCTCCGCACTGAAGCTTTCTTT. Protein product: CASSPRQGALRTEAFF.

The J gene is TRBJ1-2, the V gene TRBV4-1; unclear D gene. The CDR3 extends over 18 amino acids. V lost 2 bases and J 5 bases, leaving 24 bases between the germline ends. Germline CDR1 is MGHRA and CDR2 is YSYEKL. The DNA for the CDR3 is TGCGCCAGCAGCCAATTCAAGTCTCAAGGGAGTGAGGTATATGGCTACACCTTC. Residues: CASSQFKSQGSEVYGYTF.

The genes are TRBV7-8 and TRBJ2-3, with D perhaps matching TRBD2 (6 bases). V was clipped by 5 bases and J by 1 base, with 13 bases between them. Germline V gene sequence: CDR1 SGHVS, CDR2 FQNEAQ. The CDR3 loop spans 15 amino acids. The CDR3 bases are TGTGCCAGCAGCACCCGGTCTAGCGGCACAGATACGCAGTATTTT. It encodes CASSTRSSGTDTQYF.

The genes are TRBV12-3 or TRBV12-4 and TRBJ2-3, with D perhaps assigned TRBD1 or TRBD2 (5 bases each). Trimming pared 6 bases from V and 1 base from J, leaving 14 bases between. This CDR3 contains 15 residues. The CDR3 spells CASSLPGPGTDTQYF. CDR3 coding DNA: TGTGCCAGCAGCCTTCCGGGACCGGGCACAGATACGCAGTATTTT.

V and J are TRBV10-1 and TRBJ1-2; D gene unclear. The CDR3 runs 13 residues. Germline-derived CDR1 and CDR2 are WNHNN and SYGVQD (reference sequence). Trimming took 3 bases from V and 2 from J, leaving 7 bases between them. The CDR3: CASSDSRNYGYTF. The DNA of the CDR3 is TGCGCCAGCAGTGACTCCAGGAACTATGGCTACACCTTC.

The chain combines TRBV29-1 with TRBJ1-3; D is unresolved. Germline CDR1 is SQVTM and CDR2 is ANQGSEA. The CDR3 is 12 residues long. Trimming took 8 bases from V and 0 from J, leaving 8 bases between them. The CDR3: CSLNYSGNTIYF. In DNA, the CDR3 is TGCAGCCTCAATTACTCTGGAAACACCATATATTTT.

This clonotype turned up a few times. The rearrangement uses TRBV6-1 and TRBJ1-1; D perhaps matches TRBD1 (5 bases). The CDR3 extends over 13 amino acids. V shed 4 bases and J shed 4 bases, with 10 bases lying between them. Germline loops: CDR1 MNHNS, CDR2 SASEGT. CDR3: CASSAFGGTEAFF. CDR3 in DNA: TGTGCCAGCAGTGCGTTCGGGGGCACTGAAGCTTTCTTT.

The chain has TRBV28 and TRBJ2-1; 9 bases map to TRBD2. Unmatched junction bases numbered 11, after V lost 5 bases and J lost 9 bases. The germline gives CDR1 MDHEN, CDR2 SYDVKM. This CDR3 has 15 amino acids. The CDR3 loop reads CASSPITSGPGEQFF. The CDR3 DNA sequence: TGTGCCAGCAGTCCTATCACTAGCGGGCCGGGTGAGCAGTTCTTC.

The gene calls are TRBV10-3 and TRBJ2-7, with D uncertain. The V gene's germline CDR1 is ENHRY and CDR2 SYGVKD. V lost 4 bases and J lost 5, with 9 bases in between. The CDR3 spans 12 residues. The CDR3 protein is CAISVGYDEQYF. Here the CDR3 DNA reads TGTGCCATCAGTGTCGGGTACGACGAGCAGTACTTC.

CDR3 sequence (DNA): TGCGCCAGCAGCCTATCCTGGGGGGCGCCTGAAGCTTTCTTT. This gives the protein CASSLSWGAPEAFF. V and J are TRBV5-1 and TRBJ1-1; the D gene is possibly TRBD1 (6 bases). Germline V gene lookup returns CDR1 SGHRS and CDR2 YFSETQ. CDR3 length: 14 amino acids. V lost 4 bases and J 6 bases, leaving 16 bases between the germline ends. The variable domain in full, completed from reference TRBV5-1 and TRBJ1-1, reads KAGVTQTPRYLIKTRGQQVTLSCSPISGHRSVSWYQQTPGQGLQFLFEYFSETQRNKGNFPGRFSGRQFSNSRSEMNVSTLELGDSALYLCASSLSWGAPEAFFGQGTRLTVV.

The chain carries TRBV9 and TRBJ2-1; D not resolved. This CDR3 spans 14 amino acids. V was pared by 4 bases and J by 10 bases, with 18 bases between. CDR1 is SGDLS, CDR2 YYNGEE, per germline. The CDR3 DNA reads as TGTGCCAGCAGCCCAGAAACCGGAGTACCGGAGCAGTTCTTC. It is translated as CASSPETGVPEQFF.

CDR3 loop: CASSPVGGGEQYF. CDR3 in DNA: TGTGCCAGCAGCCCCGTTGGGGGAGGCGAGCAGTACTTC. The rearrangement links TRBV7-9 to TRBJ2-7; tentative D call: TRBD2 (6 bases). The germline CDR1 and CDR2 sequences are SEHNR and FQNEAQ (reference sequence). V shed 5 bases and J shed 6 bases, with 14 bases lying between them. The CDR3 length is 13 residues.

The chain joins TRBV6-5 to TRBJ1-2; 9 positions match TRBD1. The CDR3 sequence is 17 residues long. CDR1 MNHEY and CDR2 SVGAGI come from the germline V gene. V lost 4 bases, J lost 0 bases, and 9 bases stayed unmatched. The CDR3 sequence is CASSSPDRGPTNYGYTF. The CDR3 DNA sequence: TGTGCCAGCAGTTCTCCGGACAGGGGCCCGACTAACTATGGCTACACCTTC.

The V gene is TRBV10-3, the J gene TRBJ1-2, with TRBD1 matching over 11 bases. The CDR3 length is 18 residues. Per germline, CDR1 ENHRY and CDR2 SYGVKD. The V and J ends lost 6 bases and 2 bases, in that order; junction bases with no gene match: 14. Here the CDR3 DNA reads TGTGCCATCAGACTCATGGGGACAGGGGGAACTTCAAACTATGGCTACACCTTC. Protein: CAIRLMGTGGTSNYGYTF.

The chain is built from TRBV28 and TRBJ2-7; TRBD2 is a possible D gene (6 bases). V lost 3 bases and J 0 bases, leaving 15 bases between the germline ends. The CDR3 spans 16 residues. CDR1 is MDHEN, CDR2 SYDVKM, per germline. This CDR3 is CASSFLDRGDSYEQYF. The CDR3, as DNA: TGTGCCAGCAGTTTTTTAGATCGCGGGGACTCCTACGAGCAGTACTTC.

The rearrangement links TRBV20-1 to TRBJ2-7; 14 bases line up with TRBD2. This CDR3 is built from 15 residues. Germline V CDR1 and CDR2: DFQATT, SNEGSKA (reference sequence). Unmatched junction bases numbered 4, after V lost 1 base and J lost 5 bases. The CDR3 loop reads CSARGRTSGRHEQYF. The CDR3 DNA reads TGCAGTGCTAGAGGAAGGACTAGCGGGAGGCACGAGCAGTACTTC.

The V and J genes are TRBV7-4 and TRBJ2-5; D may be TRBD1 (6 bases). In germline, CDR1 is SGHVT, CDR2 SQSDAQ. Trimming left V 5 bases short and J 7 bases short, with 20 bases between. The CDR3 runs to 15 residues. The CDR3 protein is CASSGDIQGLATQYF. The CDR3 DNA is TGTGCCAGCAGCGGAGATATACAGGGCCTAGCGACCCAGTACTTC.

The rearrangement links TRBV4-1 to TRBJ2-5; perhaps TRBD2 as D (6 bases). CDR1 is MGHRA, CDR2 YSYEKL, per germline. The CDR3 consists of 17 residues. The V gene lost 3 bases and the J gene lost 0 bases, with 17 bases spanning the gap. The chain's CDR3 is CASSHPPSGPHQETQYF. CDR3 coding DNA: TGCGCCAGCAGCCACCCGCCCAGCGGGCCACACCAAGAGACCCAGTACTTC.

This sequence joins TRBV28 and TRBJ2-5; TRBD1 agrees at 7 bases. This CDR3 contains 14 residues. Losses at the gene ends were 5 bases for V and 4 bases for J; bases not matched to a gene: 7. Germline loops: CDR1 MDHEN, CDR2 SYDVKM. CDR3 nucleotide sequence: TGTGCCAGCAGTGAGGACAGGAGAGTAGAGACCCAGTACTTC. Translation gives CASSEDRRVETQYF.

In its sample, this clonotype was seen once. The chain links TRBV12-3 or TRBV12-4 to TRBJ1-1, with D possibly being TRBD1 (5 bases). The CDR3 contains 14 residues. V lost 1 base, J lost 4 bases, and 10 bases lay in between. CDR3 in amino acids: CASSLVGTGTEAFF. In DNA, the CDR3 is TGTGCCAGCAGTTTAGTGGGGACGGGCACTGAAGCTTTCTTT.

This clonotype turned up a few times. The V and J genes are TRBV27 and TRBJ2-7; 9 bases line up with TRBD1. Germline CDR1 reads MNHEY; CDR2 reads SMNVEV (reference sequence). Germline trimming cut 0 bases from V and 2 bases from J; bases unmatched to any gene: 2. This CDR3 spans 15 amino acids. For the CDR3, the DNA is TGTGCCAGCAGTTTATCTGGACAGGGGCCCTACGAGCAGTACTTC. It translates to CASSLSGQGPYEQYF.